The sequence of this TCR beta chain was determined in a study of cytomegalovirus exposure and HLA in healthy donors. Broader study findings: Later on, analysis showed that most CMV-associated TCR beta chains appeared to be HLA-restricted. Some highly shared sequence variants likely arose as a pipeline artifact. A later analysis found common viral pathogens apparently linked to several of the most significant clusters.

The CDR3 runs to 13 residues. The germline V gene has CDR1 SGHTS and CDR2 YDEGEE. Notes on this clone: As yet, its antigen is unknown.

Primers for the PCR totalled 60 Vbeta and 13 Jbeta. This table comes from immunoSEQ multiplex PCR, and its TCRdb copy is limited to in-frame clones, with some not included. The sample has some 150,000 clones, approximately 75% seen once; the top ten hold about 4.4%. The source is a man over 45 in good health and CMV-seropositive. Sequencing used PBMCs. V and J are TRBV5-8 and TRBJ2-5; D remains unclear. TRBJ2-7 matches the DNA end more closely, so the J call is doubtful. CDR3 nucleotide sequence: TGTGCCAGCAGGCCTCGAGGAGAATACGAGCAGTACTTC. Amino acids: CASRPRGEYEQYF.